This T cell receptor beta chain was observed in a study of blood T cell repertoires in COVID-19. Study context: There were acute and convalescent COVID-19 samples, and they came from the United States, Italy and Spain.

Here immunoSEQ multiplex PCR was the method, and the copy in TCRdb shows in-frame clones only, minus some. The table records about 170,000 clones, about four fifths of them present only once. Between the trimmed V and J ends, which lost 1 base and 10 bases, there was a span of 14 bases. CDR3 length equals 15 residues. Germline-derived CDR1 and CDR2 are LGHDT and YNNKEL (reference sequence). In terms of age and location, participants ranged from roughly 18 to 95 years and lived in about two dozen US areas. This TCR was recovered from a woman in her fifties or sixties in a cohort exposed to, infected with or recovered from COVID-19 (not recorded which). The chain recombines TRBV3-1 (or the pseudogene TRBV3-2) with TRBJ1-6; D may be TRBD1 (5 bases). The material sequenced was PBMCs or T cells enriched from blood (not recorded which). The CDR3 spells CASSQGGVMGSPLHF. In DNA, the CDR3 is TGTGCCAGCAGCCAAGGGGGGGTTATGGGCTCACCCCTCCACTTT.